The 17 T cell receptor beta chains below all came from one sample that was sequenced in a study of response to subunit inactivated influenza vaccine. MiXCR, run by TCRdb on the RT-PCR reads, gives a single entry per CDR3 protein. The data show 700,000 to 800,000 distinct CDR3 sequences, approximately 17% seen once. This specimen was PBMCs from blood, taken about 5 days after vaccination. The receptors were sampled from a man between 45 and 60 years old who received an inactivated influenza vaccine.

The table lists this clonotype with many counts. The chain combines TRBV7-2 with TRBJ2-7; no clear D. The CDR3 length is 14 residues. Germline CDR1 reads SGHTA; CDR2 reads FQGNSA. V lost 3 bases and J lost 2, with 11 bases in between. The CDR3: CASSFSSAAYEQYF. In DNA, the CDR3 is TGTGCCAGCAGCTTCAGTTCTGCGGCCTACGAGCAGTACTTC.

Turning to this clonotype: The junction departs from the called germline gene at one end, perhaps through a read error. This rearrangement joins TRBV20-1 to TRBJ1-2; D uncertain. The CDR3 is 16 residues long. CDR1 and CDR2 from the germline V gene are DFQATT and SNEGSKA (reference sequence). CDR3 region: CCARDQSLADIYGYTF. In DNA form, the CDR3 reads TGCTGTGCTAGAGATCAGTCTTTGGCAGACATCTATGGCTACACCTTC.

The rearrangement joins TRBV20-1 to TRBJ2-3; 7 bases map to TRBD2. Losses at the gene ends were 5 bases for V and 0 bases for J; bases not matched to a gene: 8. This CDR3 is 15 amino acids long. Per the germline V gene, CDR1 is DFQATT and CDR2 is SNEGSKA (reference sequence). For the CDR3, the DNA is TGCAGTGCTCACTCTAGCGGCGCTAGCACAGATACGCAGTATTTT. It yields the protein CSAHSSGASTDTQYF.

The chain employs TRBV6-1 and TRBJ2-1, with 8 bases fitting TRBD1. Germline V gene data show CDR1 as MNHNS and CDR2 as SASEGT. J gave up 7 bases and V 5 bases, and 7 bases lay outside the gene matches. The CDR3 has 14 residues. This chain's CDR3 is CASSSRGPWNEQFF. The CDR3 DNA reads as TGTGCCAGCAGTAGCAGGGGGCCGTGGAATGAGCAGTTCTTC.

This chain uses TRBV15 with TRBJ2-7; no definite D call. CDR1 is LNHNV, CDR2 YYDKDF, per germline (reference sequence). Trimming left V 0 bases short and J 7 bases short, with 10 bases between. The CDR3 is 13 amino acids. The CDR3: CATSRDIAGEQYF. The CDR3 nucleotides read TGTGCCACCAGCAGAGATATTGCTGGGGAGCAGTACTTC. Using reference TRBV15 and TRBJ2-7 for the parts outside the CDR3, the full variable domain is DAMVIQNPRYQVTQFGKPVTLSCSQTLNHNVMYWYQQKSSQAPKLLFHYYDKDFNNEADTPDNFQSRRPNTSFCFLDIRSPGLGDTAMYLCATSRDIAGEQYFGPGTRLTVT.

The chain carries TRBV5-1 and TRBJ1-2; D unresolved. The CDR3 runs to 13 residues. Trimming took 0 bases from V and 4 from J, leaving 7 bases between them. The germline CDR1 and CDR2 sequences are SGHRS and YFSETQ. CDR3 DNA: TGCGCCAGCAGCTTGGATGTGGGCTATGGCTACACCTTC. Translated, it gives CASSLDVGYGYTF.

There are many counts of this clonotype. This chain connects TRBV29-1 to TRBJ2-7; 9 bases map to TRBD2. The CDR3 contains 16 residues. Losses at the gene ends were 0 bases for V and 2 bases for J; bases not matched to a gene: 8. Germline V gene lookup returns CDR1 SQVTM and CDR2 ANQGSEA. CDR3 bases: TGCAGCGTTGAAGATGGTAGCGGGGGTAATACCTACGAGCAGTACTTC. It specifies CSVEDGSGGNTYEQYF.

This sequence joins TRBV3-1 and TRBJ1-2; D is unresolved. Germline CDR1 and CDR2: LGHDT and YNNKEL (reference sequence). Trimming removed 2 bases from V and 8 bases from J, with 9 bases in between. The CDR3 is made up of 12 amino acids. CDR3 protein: CASSQLRLGYTF. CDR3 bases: TGTGCCAGCAGCCAACTGAGATTGGGCTACACCTTC.

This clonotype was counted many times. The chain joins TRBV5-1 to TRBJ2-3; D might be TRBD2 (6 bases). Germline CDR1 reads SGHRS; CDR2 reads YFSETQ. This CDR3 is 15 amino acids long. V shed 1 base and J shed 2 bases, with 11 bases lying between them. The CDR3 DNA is TGCGCCAGCAGCTTGTGGGTAGCGGCCACAGATACGCAGTATTTT. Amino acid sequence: CASSLWVAATDTQYF.

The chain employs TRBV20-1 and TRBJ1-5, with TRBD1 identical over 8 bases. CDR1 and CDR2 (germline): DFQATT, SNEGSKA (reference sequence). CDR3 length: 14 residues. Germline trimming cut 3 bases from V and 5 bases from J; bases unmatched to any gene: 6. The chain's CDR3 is CSASLQGGDQPQHF. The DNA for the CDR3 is TGCAGTGCTAGTTTACAGGGGGGAGATCAGCCCCAGCATTTT.

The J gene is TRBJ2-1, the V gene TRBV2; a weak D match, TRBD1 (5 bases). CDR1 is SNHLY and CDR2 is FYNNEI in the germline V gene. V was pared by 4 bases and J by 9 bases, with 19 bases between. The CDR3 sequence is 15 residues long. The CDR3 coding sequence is TGTGCCAGCAGTGCTCAACTGCTTGTTGACAGTGAGCAGTTCTTC. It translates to CASSAQLLVDSEQFF.

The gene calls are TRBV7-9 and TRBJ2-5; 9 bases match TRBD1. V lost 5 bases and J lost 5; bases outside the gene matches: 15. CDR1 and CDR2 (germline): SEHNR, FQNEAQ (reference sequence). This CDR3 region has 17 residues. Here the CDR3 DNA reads TGTGCCAGCAGCCTCGGACAGGGGAGGAGTAATAGCGAGACCCAGTACTTC. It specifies CASSLGQGRSNSETQYF.

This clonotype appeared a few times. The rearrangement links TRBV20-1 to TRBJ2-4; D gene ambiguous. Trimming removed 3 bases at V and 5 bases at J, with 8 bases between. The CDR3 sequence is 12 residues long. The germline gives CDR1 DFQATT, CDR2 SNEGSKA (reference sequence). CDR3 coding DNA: TGCAGTGCTAGCCGGGCCGAAAACATTCAGTACTTC. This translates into CSASRAENIQYF.

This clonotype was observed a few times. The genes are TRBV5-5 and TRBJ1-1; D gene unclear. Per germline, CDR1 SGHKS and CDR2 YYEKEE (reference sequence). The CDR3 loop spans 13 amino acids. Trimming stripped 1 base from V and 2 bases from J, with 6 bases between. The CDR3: CASSLHPNTEAFF. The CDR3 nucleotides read TGTGCCAGCAGCTTGCACCCCAACACTGAAGCTTTCTTT.

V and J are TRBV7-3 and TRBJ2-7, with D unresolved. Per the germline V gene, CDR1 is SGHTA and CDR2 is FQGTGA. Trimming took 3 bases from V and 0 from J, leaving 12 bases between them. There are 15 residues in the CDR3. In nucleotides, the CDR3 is TGTGCCAGCAGCTTTTCGGACGGAAGCTCCTACGAGCAGTACTTC. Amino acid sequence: CASSFSDGSSYEQYF.

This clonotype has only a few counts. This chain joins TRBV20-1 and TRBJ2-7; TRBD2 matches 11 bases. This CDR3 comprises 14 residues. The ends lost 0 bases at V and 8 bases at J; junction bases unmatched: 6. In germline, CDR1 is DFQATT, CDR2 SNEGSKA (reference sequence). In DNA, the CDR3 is TGCAGTGCTAGAGATCTCCTAGCGGGGGGACAGCAGTACTTC. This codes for CSARDLLAGGQQYF.

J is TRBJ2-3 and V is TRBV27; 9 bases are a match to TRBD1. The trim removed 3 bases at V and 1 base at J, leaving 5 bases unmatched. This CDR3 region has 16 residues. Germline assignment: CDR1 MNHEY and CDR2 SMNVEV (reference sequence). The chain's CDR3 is CASSLPTGGGTDTQYF. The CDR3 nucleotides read TGTGCCAGCAGTTTGCCGACAGGGGGAGGCACAGATACGCAGTATTTT.